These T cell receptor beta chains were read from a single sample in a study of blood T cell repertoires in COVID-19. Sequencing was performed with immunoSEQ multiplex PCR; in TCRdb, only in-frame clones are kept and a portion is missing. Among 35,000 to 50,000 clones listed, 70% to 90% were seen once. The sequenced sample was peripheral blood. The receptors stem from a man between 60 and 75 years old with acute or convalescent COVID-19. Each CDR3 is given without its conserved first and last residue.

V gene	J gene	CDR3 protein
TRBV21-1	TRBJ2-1	ASSNQPSLDRQQYNEQF
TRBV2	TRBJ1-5	ASNKQGSGNQPQH
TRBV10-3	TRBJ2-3	AIRGRGVDTQY
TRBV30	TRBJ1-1	AWSGTGVTEAF
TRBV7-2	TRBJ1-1	ASSLVSQGEESEAF
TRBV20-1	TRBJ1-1	SASSGGSLLAF
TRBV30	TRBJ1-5	AWSGESGQAVNQPQH
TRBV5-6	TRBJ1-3	ASSLGGQGARGNTIY
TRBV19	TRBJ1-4	ASTNWDSEKLF
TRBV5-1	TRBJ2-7	ASSLTSGGDYEQY
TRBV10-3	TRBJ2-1	AISRSVAGSYNEQF
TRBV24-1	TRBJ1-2	ATSDPGQNYGYT
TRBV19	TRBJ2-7	ASSSRGVYEQY
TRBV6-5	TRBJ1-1	ASSSGTEAF
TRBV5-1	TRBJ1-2	ASSLQGYGYT